This T cell receptor beta chain was documented in a study of shared clonotypes between healthy human individuals. The study, taken as a whole, reports: Represented diversity, genetic and exposure-history alike, was limited by few donors. An expected dependence of interdonor clonotype sharing on sequencing depth was noted.

Donors were healthy HIV-negative adults without recent acute infections or vaccinations. With respect to this clone: Its antigen remains unidentified.

Under the authors' procedure: ImmunoSEQ gave junction-only sequences without quality scores, so filtering differed. TCRdb's copy holds only in-frame clones and misses some; the assay was immunoSEQ multiplex PCR. That table supplies the V and J calls and clone size; D and trimming were determined from the DNA. This sample has about 470,000 clones, with roughly 83% found just once. Sequenced: PBMCs. This sequence originates from a woman between 35 and 50 years old in good health. Some clones in this sample may be carry-over from other donors' samples.

For the CDR3, the DNA is TGTGCCAGCAGCTTAGCGGGACAGGGGACTGAGCAGTTCTTC. Its protein is CASSLAGQGTEQFF. The chain carries TRBV7-2 and TRBJ2-1, with 10 bases matching TRBD1. Germline lookup yields CDR1 SGHTA and CDR2 FQGNSA. The CDR3 extends over 14 amino acids. J was trimmed by 9 bases and V by 0 bases; bases with no gene match: 2. The full variable domain, in which reference TRBV7-2 and TRBJ2-1 provide the parts outside the CDR3, is GAGVSQSPSNKVTEKGKDVELRCDPISGHTALYWYRQSLGQGLEFLIYFQGNSAPDKSGLPSDRFSAERTGGSVSTLTIQRTQQEDSAVYLCASSLAGQGTEQFFGPGTRLTVL.